One and the same sample provided the 18 T cell receptor beta chains below, sequenced in a study of T cells in Graves' hyperthyroidism and ophthalmopathy. It was RNA transcripts that yielded the amplified TCR beta CDR3 regions. The primer set for the first-round RT-PCR of the TCR CDR3 was HTBI. MiXCR, applied by TCRdb to the multiplex PCR reads, yields one record per CDR3 protein. The profile shows 400,000 or so distinct CDR3 sequences, 15% of them singletons. Sequencing input: blood. The receptors were sampled from a woman aged 55-75 years with Graves' ophthalmopathy.

This clonotype was counted many times. The gene calls are TRBV28 and TRBJ2-3; 12 bases are a match to TRBD2. Germline V lookup: CDR1 MDHEN, CDR2 SYDVKM. Trimming at V came to 3 bases and at J to 2 bases, leaving 12 bases not matched to a gene. The CDR3 spans 19 residues. CDR3 sequence: CASSFGLSSGRAVTDTQYF. CDR3 in DNA: TGTGCCAGCAGTTTTGGGCTTTCTAGCGGGAGGGCCGTCACAGATACGCAGTATTTT. The entire variable domain, with the rest obtained from reference TRBV28 and TRBJ2-3, is as follows: DVKVTQSSRYLVKRTGEKVFLECVQDMDHENMFWYRQDPGLGLRLIYFSYDVKMKEKGDIPEGYSVSREKKERFSLILESASTNQTSMYLCASSFGLSSGRAVTDTQYFGPGTRLTVL.

This clonotype was seen many times. CDR3 amino acids: CASSLSRGGRYNEQFF. The CDR3 DNA reads as TGTGCCAGCAGTTTAAGCCGTGGGGGGAGGTACAATGAGCAGTTCTTC. The chain uses TRBV28 and TRBJ2-1; a weak D match, TRBD2 (6 bases). Trimming took off 2 bases at V and 4 bases at J, with 15 bases between the two ends. CDR1 MDHEN and CDR2 SYDVKM come from the germline V gene. CDR3 size: 16 residues. The complete variable domain, with remaining parts taken from reference TRBV28 and TRBJ2-1, reads DVKVTQSSRYLVKRTGEKVFLECVQDMDHENMFWYRQDPGLGLRLIYFSYDVKMKEKGDIPEGYSVSREKKERFSLILESASTNQTSMYLCASSLSRGGRYNEQFFGPGTRLTVL.

This clonotype was observed at least ten times. This chain links TRBV6-1 with TRBJ2-7; D might be TRBD1 (7 bases). Germline V gene data show CDR1 as MNHNS and CDR2 as SASEGT. The CDR3 has 16 residues. V lost 6 bases, J lost 3 bases, and 21 bases lay in between. CDR3 amino acids: CASSTNRARDSYEQYF. CDR3 DNA sequence: TGTGCCAGCAGCACGAACCGGGCGCGGGACAGCTACGAGCAGTACTTC.

This clonotype has only a few counts. V is TRBV18 and J is TRBJ2-5; D remains ambiguous. The germline V and J ends were trimmed by 3 bases and 1 base, with 12 bases remaining between them. CDR1 is KGHSH and CDR2 is LQKENI in the germline V gene. CDR3 length: 15 amino acids. The DNA of the CDR3 is TGTGCCAGCTCACCCCCCGCCGGGTGCCAAGAGACCCAGTACTTC. This codes for CASSPPAGCQETQYF.

This clonotype has a count of ten or more. This chain joins TRBV18 and TRBJ1-1, with 7 bases matching TRBD1. Trimming cost V 0 bases and J 6 bases; bases outside gene matches: 4. Germline CDR1 reads KGHSH; CDR2 reads LQKENI. The CDR3 loop spans 14 amino acids. Here the CDR3 reads CASSPPRQGAEAFF. The DNA of the CDR3 is TGTGCCAGCTCACCACCGAGGCAGGGGGCTGAAGCTTTCTTT. The variable domain in full, completed from reference TRBV18 and TRBJ1-1, reads NAGVMQNPRHLVRRRGQEARLRCSPMKGHSHVYWYRQLPEEGLKFMVYLQKENIIDESGMPKERFSAEFPKEGPSILRIQQVVRGDSAAYFCASSPPRQGAEAFFGQGTRLTVV.

The chain employs TRBV5-4 and TRBJ2-2, with no clear D. Germline values: CDR1 SGHNT, CDR2 YYREEE (reference sequence). The CDR3 has 15 amino acids. V was cut by 4 bases and J by 1 base, with 11 bases left in between. The CDR3 sequence: CASSANQMNTGELFF. CDR3 DNA: TGTGCCAGCAGCGCTAACCAGATGAACACCGGGGAGCTGTTTTTT.

The chain couples TRBV27 to TRBJ2-7, with D perhaps TRBD1 (6 bases). Trimming removed 9 bases at V and 6 bases at J, with 18 bases between. From germline, CDR1 is MNHEY and CDR2 SMNVEV (reference sequence). The CDR3 is 13 residues long. In DNA, the CDR3 is TGTGCCAGTAACGGGATCCGAGGGGGCGAGCAGTACTTC. It specifies CASNGIRGGEQYF.

This clonotype showed up just a few times. The chain joins TRBV29-1 to TRBJ2-7; D is perhaps TRBD1 (6 bases). V lost 7 bases to trimming and J lost 7 bases, with 20 bases between them. This CDR3 has 13 amino acids. The germline CDR1 and CDR2 sequences are SQVTM and ANQGSEA. DNA of the CDR3: TGCAGCGCCTCTCCCCAGGGGATGTGGGAGCAGTACTTC. Its protein is CSASPQGMWEQYF.

Notes on this clonotype: Given a much more abundant clone one base away, this may be a read error. V is TRBV10-3 and J is TRBJ1-4; 9 bases align to TRBD1. The germline V gene encodes CDR1 ENHRY and CDR2 SYGVKD. The CDR3 runs to 13 residues. For the CDR3, the DNA is TGTGCCATCCGGGACAGGGTAGAGGAAAAACTGGTTTTT. Translating gives CAIRDRVEEKLVF.

Ten or more counts support this clonotype. The chain links TRBV2 to TRBJ2-2, with 9 bases identical to TRBD2. CDR1 is SNHLY and CDR2 is FYNNEI in the germline V gene. Trimming at V came to 3 bases and at J to 0 bases, leaving 17 bases not matched to a gene. CDR3 length equals 21 residues. Written as DNA, the CDR3 is TGTGCCAGCAGTGAGCTCGCGGGAGGGCCAAGGCAGCATCCGAACACCGGGGAGCTGTTTTTT. This codes for CASSELAGGPRQHPNTGELFF.

This clonotype has ten or more counts. The V call is TRBV7-9, the J call TRBJ1-1, with 10 bases matching TRBD1. This CDR3 comprises 16 residues. J gave up 1 base and V 5 bases, and 7 bases lay outside the gene matches. Germline values: CDR1 SEHNR, CDR2 FQNEAQ (reference sequence). The CDR3 is CASSLGQGGANTEAFF. As DNA, the CDR3 is TGTGCCAGCAGCCTAGGACAGGGGGGAGCGAACACTGAAGCTTTCTTT. The entire variable domain, with the rest obtained from reference TRBV7-9 and TRBJ1-1, is as follows: DTGVSQNPRHKITKRGQNVTFRCDPISEHNRLYWYRQTLGQGPEFLTYFQNEAQLEKSRLLSDRFSAERPKGSFSTLEIQRTEQGDSAMYLCASSLGQGGANTEAFFGQGTRLTVV.

This clonotype has ten or more counts. The rearrangement joins TRBV6-5 to TRBJ2-7, with 9 bases lining up with TRBD1. CDR1 and CDR2 from the germline V gene are MNHEY and SVGAGI. J gave up 0 bases and V 2 bases, and 2 bases lay outside the gene matches. The CDR3 is made up of 15 amino acids. CDR3 sequence: CASSYPGQGSYEQYF. CDR3 nucleotide sequence: TGTGCCAGCAGTTACCCGGGACAGGGCTCCTACGAGCAGTACTTC.

This clonotype was recorded at least ten times. V gene TRBV2 combines with J gene TRBJ2-5, with 7 bases lining up with TRBD2. This CDR3 contains 14 residues. Germline V gene sequence: CDR1 SNHLY, CDR2 FYNNEI. Trimming cost V 0 bases and J 7 bases; bases outside gene matches: 5. The CDR3 here is CASSEALASGTQYF. DNA of the CDR3: TGTGCCAGCAGTGAAGCGCTGGCTAGCGGGACCCAGTACTTC. The full variable domain, in which reference TRBV2 and TRBJ2-5 provide the parts outside the CDR3, is EPEVTQTPSHQVTQMGQEVILRCVPISNHLYFYWYRQILGQKVEFLVSFYNNEISEKSEIFDDQFSVERPDGSNFTLKIRSTKLEDSAMYFCASSEALASGTQYFGPGTRLLVL.

The J gene is TRBJ2-1, the V gene TRBV27; possibly TRBD2 for D (7 bases). CDR3 length: 13 amino acids. Trimming removed 4 bases from V and 9 bases from J, with 13 bases in between. CDR1 and CDR2 (germline): MNHEY, SMNVEV (reference sequence). The DNA for the CDR3 is TGTGCCAGCAGTTCAGGGGAGGGGTTTGAGCAGTTCTTC. Its protein is CASSSGEGFEQFF.

This clonotype has at least ten counts. The chain carries TRBV4-1 and TRBJ2-3, with TRBD2 matching over 7 bases. Germline CDR1 MGHRA, CDR2 YSYEKL. The CDR3 runs 18 residues. After removal of 1 base from V and 4 bases from J, the junction contained 14 bases not matched to a gene. The CDR3 nucleotides read TGCGCCAGCAGCCAAGTTGGGGCCCGAGGGACTATCGCAGATACGCAGTATTTT. Its translation is CASSQVGARGTIADTQYF.

This clonotype occurred a few times. The V and J genes are TRBV7-3 and TRBJ1-3; 9 bases are shared with TRBD1. With V trimmed by 4 bases and J by 2 bases, 3 bases remained unmatched. The CDR3 sequence is 15 residues long. Germline assignment: CDR1 SGHTA and CDR2 FQGTGA. The CDR3 spells CASSWTGEAGNTIYF. As DNA, the CDR3 is TGTGCCAGCAGCTGGACAGGGGAGGCTGGAAACACCATATATTTT.

There are a few counts of this clonotype. The chain combines TRBV27 with TRBJ2-5; TRBD2 might be the D (6 bases). V lost 6 bases and J lost 2, with 16 bases in between. Looked up from germline, CDR1 is MNHEY and CDR2 is SMNVEV (reference sequence). The CDR3 runs 15 residues. CDR3 bases: TGTGCCAGCAGGGACCTCTGGGACTCTCAAGAGACCCAGTACTTC. This gives the protein CASRDLWDSQETQYF.

This clonotype was recorded a few times. The chain is built from TRBV4-1 and TRBJ2-5; 12 positions agree with TRBD1. Germline V gives CDR1 MGHRA, CDR2 YSYEKL. This CDR3 is 19 amino acids long. V shed 3 bases, J shed 1 base, and the junction held 12 bases outside the gene matches. Here the CDR3 reads CASSHPLTGTGGFQETQYF. The CDR3 nucleotides are TGCGCCAGCAGCCACCCCCTTACCGGGACAGGGGGCTTCCAAGAGACCCAGTACTTC.